Reported below is one T cell receptor (beta chain). The antigen is unknown. The protocol was immunoSEQ multiplex PCR, while the TCRdb copy is restricted to in-frame clones and leaves out a portion. Among roughly 34,000 clones listed, around 83% were seen once. The data originate from a study of chemoradiotherapy in HPV16-positive cancers. Study results and limitations: Candidate HPV-specific clones and E7-related TCR motifs grew in tumor during treatment.

Germline assignment: CDR1 MNHEY and CDR2 SMNVEV (reference sequence). J lost 6 bases, V lost 2 bases, and 5 bases had no gene match. The CDR3 totals 16 residues. The receptor was isolated from a human donor with HPV-associated anogenital cancer. V gene TRBV27 combines with J gene TRBJ2-2, with 11 bases matching TRBD1. The specimen comprised blood, sampled from a patient who underwent chemoradiotherapy. The chain's CDR3 is CASSLAPGQGAGELFF. DNA of the CDR3: TGTGCCAGCAGTTTAGCGCCGGGACAGGGGGCCGGGGAGCTGTTTTTT.